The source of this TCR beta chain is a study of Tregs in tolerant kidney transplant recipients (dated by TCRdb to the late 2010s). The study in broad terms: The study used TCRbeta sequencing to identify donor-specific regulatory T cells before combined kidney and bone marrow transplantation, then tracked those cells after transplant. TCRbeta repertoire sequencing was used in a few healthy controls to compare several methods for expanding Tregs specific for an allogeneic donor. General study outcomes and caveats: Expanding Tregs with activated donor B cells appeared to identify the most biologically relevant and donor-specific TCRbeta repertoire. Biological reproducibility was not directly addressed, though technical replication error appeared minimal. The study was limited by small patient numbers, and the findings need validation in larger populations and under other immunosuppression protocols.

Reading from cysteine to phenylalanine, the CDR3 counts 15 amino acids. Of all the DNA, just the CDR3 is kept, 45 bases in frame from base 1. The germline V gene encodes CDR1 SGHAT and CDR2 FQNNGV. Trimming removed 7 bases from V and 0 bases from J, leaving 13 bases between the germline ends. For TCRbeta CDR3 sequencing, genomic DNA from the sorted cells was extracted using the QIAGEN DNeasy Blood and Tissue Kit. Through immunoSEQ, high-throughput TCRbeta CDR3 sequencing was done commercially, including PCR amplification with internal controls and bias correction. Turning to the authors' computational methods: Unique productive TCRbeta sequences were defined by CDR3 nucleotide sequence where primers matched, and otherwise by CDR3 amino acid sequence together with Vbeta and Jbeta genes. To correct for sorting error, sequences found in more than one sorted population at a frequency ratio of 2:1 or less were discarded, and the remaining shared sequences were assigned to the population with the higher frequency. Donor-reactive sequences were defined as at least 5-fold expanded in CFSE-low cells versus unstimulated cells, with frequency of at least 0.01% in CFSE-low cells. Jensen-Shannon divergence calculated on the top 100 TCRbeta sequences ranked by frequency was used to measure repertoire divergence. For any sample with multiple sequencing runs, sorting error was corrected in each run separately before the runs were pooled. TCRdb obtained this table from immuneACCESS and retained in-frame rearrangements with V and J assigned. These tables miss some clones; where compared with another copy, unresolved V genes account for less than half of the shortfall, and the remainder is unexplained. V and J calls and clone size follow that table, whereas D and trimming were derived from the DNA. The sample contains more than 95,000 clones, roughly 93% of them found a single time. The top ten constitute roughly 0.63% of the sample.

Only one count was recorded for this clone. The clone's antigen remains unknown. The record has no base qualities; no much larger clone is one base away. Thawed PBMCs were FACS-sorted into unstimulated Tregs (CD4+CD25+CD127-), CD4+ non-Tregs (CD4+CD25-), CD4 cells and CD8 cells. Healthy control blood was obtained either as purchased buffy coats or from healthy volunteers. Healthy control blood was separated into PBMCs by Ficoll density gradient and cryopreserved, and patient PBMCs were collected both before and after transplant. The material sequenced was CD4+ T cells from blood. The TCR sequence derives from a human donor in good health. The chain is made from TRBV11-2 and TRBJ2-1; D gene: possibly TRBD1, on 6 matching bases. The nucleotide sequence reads TGTGCCAGCACCCAACGAGGGGGCTCCTACAATGAGCAGTTCTTC. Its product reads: CASTQRGGSYNEQFF.